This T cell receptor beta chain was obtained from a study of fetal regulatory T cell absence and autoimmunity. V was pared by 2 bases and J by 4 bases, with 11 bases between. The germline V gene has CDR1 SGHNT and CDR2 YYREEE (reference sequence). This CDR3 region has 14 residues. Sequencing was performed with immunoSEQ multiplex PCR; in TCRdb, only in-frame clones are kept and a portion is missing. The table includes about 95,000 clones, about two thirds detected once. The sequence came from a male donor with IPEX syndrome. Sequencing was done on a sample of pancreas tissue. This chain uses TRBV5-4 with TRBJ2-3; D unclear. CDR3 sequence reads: CASSLRAYSDTQYF. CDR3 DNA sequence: TGTGCCAGCAGCTTACGGGCATACTCAGATACGCAGTATTTT.